This T cell receptor beta chain stems from a study of blood T cell repertoires in COVID-19. Study-wide context: Acute and convalescent COVID-19 specimens originated in the United States, Italy and Spain.

Per germline, CDR1 SEHNR and CDR2 FQNEAQ (reference sequence). This CDR3 has 16 residues. The V end was cut by 2 bases, the J end by 6 bases, with 19 bases between. Produced via immunoSEQ multiplex PCR; TCRdb's table is partial and in-frame only. The top ten hold approximately 3% of the sample, which has about 210,000 clones, around nine tenths seen once. V is TRBV7-9 and J is TRBJ1-1; possibly TRBD1 for D (5 bases). The sequencing sample was made of peripheral blood. This clonotype originated in a man aged 60 to 75 with acute or convalescent COVID-19. CDR3 loop: CASSLLLTGGVAEAFF. The CDR3 bases are TGTGCCAGCAGCTTACTCCTGACTGGGGGGGTCGCTGAAGCTTTCTTT.